The 6 T cell receptor beta chains below all came from one sample that was sequenced in a study of cytomegalovirus exposure and HLA in healthy donors. Sequencing used immunoSEQ multiplex PCR; TCRdb keeps in-frame clones, though not all of them. The data hold fewer than 200,000 clones, with about nine tenths observed a single time. Sequencing was performed on PBMCs. Receptors originate from a man between 18 and 29 years old in good health and CMV-seropositive.

The chain uses TRBV11-2 and TRBJ2-5, with 10 bases fitting TRBD2. Germline-derived CDR1 and CDR2 are SGHAT and FQNNGV. The junction had 1 base not matched to a gene; V was cut back by 0 bases and J by 6 bases. This CDR3 is built from 14 residues. The CDR3, as DNA: TGTGCCAGCAGCTTAGAACTAGCGGGGCAGACCCAGTACTTC. Encoded protein: CASSLELAGQTQYF.

The chain links TRBV19 to TRBJ2-6, with D maybe TRBD1 (6 bases). The CDR3 has 16 residues. Germline lookup yields CDR1 LNHDA and CDR2 SQIVND (reference sequence). V lost 7 bases and J 3 bases, leaving 16 bases between the germline ends. The CDR3 sequence is CASTLTGLSGANVLTF. DNA of the CDR3: TGTGCCAGTACCCTTACAGGGTTAAGTGGGGCCAACGTCCTGACTTTC.

The genes are TRBV5-5 and TRBJ1-2; 7 bases are a match to TRBD1. Germline trimming cut 7 bases from V and 9 bases from J; bases unmatched to any gene: 9. The CDR3 extends over 12 amino acids. Germline V CDR1 and CDR2: SGHKS, YYEKEE (reference sequence). The CDR3 DNA reads as TGTGCCAGCGAACGGGTGACAGGGCGCTACACCTTC. Translation gives CASERVTGRYTF.

CDR3 sequence reads: CASSLQGAFSSGANVLTF. The DNA of the CDR3 is TGTGCCAGCAGCTTACAGGGGGCATTCTCCTCTGGGGCCAACGTCCTGACTTTC. The chain has TRBV5-4 and TRBJ2-6; 9 nucleotides align to TRBD1. The CDR3 is 18 amino acids. Germline V gene lookup returns CDR1 SGHNT and CDR2 YYREEE (reference sequence). The junction had 6 bases not matched to a gene; V was cut back by 2 bases and J by 0 bases.

The gene calls are TRBV13 and TRBJ1-2; D unresolved. V gave up 4 bases and J gave up 8 bases, with 20 bases separating them. The CDR3 extends over 15 amino acids. Germline V CDR1 and CDR2: PRHDT, FYEKMQ (reference sequence). The CDR3 nucleotides are TGTGCCAGCAGCTCAGGTAGGGCTCTTAGCGGAGGCTACACCTTC. This encodes CASSSGRALSGGYTF.

The gene calls are TRBV11-3 and TRBJ2-3; 13 positions match TRBD2. CDR1 and CDR2 from the germline V gene are SGHNT and YENEEA. V trimming: 5 bases; J trimming: 5 bases; junction bases outside the gene matches: 7. The CDR3 loop spans 16 amino acids. The CDR3 sequence: CASSLGLAGVRDTQYF. The CDR3, as DNA: TGTGCCAGCAGCCTCGGACTAGCGGGAGTAAGAGATACGCAGTATTTT.